This T cell receptor beta chain originates from a study of blood T cell repertoires in COVID-19. Germline trimming cut 5 bases from V and 1 base from J; bases unmatched to any gene: 8. Looked up from germline, CDR1 is SGHTA and CDR2 is FQGNSA. CDR3 length: 16 residues. The authors' processing: Reference gene primer amplification gave estimated nucleated cell counts. Clones were read by immunoSEQ multiplex PCR, and TCRdb kept only the in-frame ones, dropping some. V and J calls and clone size are as listed in that table; D and trimming were resolved from the DNA. This table has around 300,000 clones, 90% appearing once.

What was sequenced was peripheral blood. The chain employs TRBV7-2 and TRBJ1-3, with 7 positions matching TRBD1. This clonotype was sampled from a woman in her forties with COVID-19, enrolled during active disease. CDR3 sequence (DNA): TGTGCCAGCAGCCCTCACAGGGGCCTGTCTGGAAACACCATATATTTT. Amino acids: CASSPHRGLSGNTIYF.